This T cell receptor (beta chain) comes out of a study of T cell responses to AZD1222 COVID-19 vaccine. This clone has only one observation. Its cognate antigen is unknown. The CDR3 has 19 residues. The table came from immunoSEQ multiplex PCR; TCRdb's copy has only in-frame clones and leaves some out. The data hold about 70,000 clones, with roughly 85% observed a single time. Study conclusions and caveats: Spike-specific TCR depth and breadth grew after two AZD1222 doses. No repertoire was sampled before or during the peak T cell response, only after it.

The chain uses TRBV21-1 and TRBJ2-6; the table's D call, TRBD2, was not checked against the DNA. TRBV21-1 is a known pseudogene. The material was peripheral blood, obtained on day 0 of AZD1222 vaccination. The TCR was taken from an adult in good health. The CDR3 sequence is CASRGRGRDSDSGANVLTF. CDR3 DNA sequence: TGTGCCAGCAGGGGAAGGGGGAGGGACTCAGACTCTGGGGCCAACGTCCTGACTTTC.